The rows below give T cell receptor beta chains drawn from one sample of a study of CD8 T cells in ankylosing spondylitis. Using its own MiXCR run on the 5' RACE reads, TCRdb lists one record per CDR3 protein. The sample has more than 150,000 distinct CDR3 sequences, 15% to 20% seen once. Sequenced input: blood, either unsorted or a sorted T cell fraction (not recorded which). All receptors derive from a male donor aged 10 to 35 with ankylosing spondylitis or in good health (not recorded which). Each CDR3 is given with its conserved first and last residue. The D gene is left open where the match is weak. Clone size, where shown, is once, few, many, or a class for clones that have expanded.

D gene: .
clone size: many
J gene: TRBJ2-2
V gene: TRBV7-9
CDR3 DNA: TGTGCCAGCAGCTTAGCTCAGACCTGGGACCTCGTGGTGGCCGGGGAGCTGTTTTTT
CDR3 protein: CASSLAQTWDLVVAGELFF

D gene: TRBD2
clone size: few
J gene: TRBJ2-1
V gene: TRBV20-1
CDR3 DNA: TGCAGTGCTAGAGAAGACAGGCCCGGGACTAGCGGCTACAATGAGCAGTTCTTC
CDR3 protein: CSAREDRPGTSGYNEQFF

D gene: .
clone size: many
J gene: TRBJ1-1
V gene: TRBV4-3
CDR3 DNA: TGCGCCAGCAGCCAAGATAGTGGGATTTTCACCCGGGATACTGAAGCTTTCTTT
CDR3 protein: CASSQDSGIFTRDTEAFF

D gene: .
clone size: few
J gene: TRBJ2-1
V gene: TRBV4-2
CDR3 DNA: TGTGCCAGCAGCCAAGTGAGGGCCGCCTACAATGAGCAGTTCTTC
CDR3 protein: CASSQVRAAYNEQFF

D gene: TRBD2
clone size: .
J gene: TRBJ2-7
V gene: TRBV7-2
CDR3 DNA: TGTGCTACCGCCCGCGGGAGCCTGTACTACGAGCAGTACTTC
CDR3 protein: CATARGSLYYEQYF

D gene: TRBD2
clone size: .
J gene: TRBJ2-1
V gene: TRBV4-2
CDR3 DNA: TGTGCCAGCAGCAAGCGGGGGTACAATGAGCAGTTCTTC
CDR3 protein: CASSKRGYNEQFF

D gene: TRBD1
clone size: few
J gene: TRBJ1-6
V gene: TRBV20-1
CDR3 DNA: TGCAGTGTTAGGGGGCAGAGCTCCTATAATTCACCCCTCCACTTT
CDR3 protein: CSVRGQSSYNSPLHF

D gene: TRBD1
clone size: .
J gene: TRBJ2-1
V gene: TRBV20-1
CDR3 DNA: TGCAGTGTCCAACAGGGGAGCTCCTACAATGAGCAGTTCTTC
CDR3 protein: CSVQQGSSYNEQFF

D gene: .
clone size: .
J gene: TRBJ2-1
V gene: TRBV29-1
CDR3 DNA: TGCAGCGTCACCGAGCGGAGCTACAATGAGCAGTTCTTC
CDR3 protein: CSVTERSYNEQFF

D gene: .
clone size: .
J gene: TRBJ2-7
V gene: TRBV29-1
CDR3 DNA: TGCAGCGTCCTCGTGGGACAAACCTACGAGCAGTACTTC
CDR3 protein: CSVLVGQTYEQYF

D gene: TRBD2
clone size: once
J gene: TRBJ2-5
V gene: TRBV29-1
CDR3 DNA: TGTAGCGGGCGACTAGGCCAAGAGACCCAGTACTTC
CDR3 protein: CSGRLGQETQYF

D gene: .
clone size: .
J gene: TRBJ2-3
V gene: TRBV5-1
CDR3 DNA: TGCGCCAGCAGCTCCGATACCAACACAGATACGCAGTATTTT
CDR3 protein: CASSSDTNTDTQYF

D gene: .
clone size: .
J gene: TRBJ2-1
V gene: TRBV20-1
CDR3 DNA: TGCAGTGCTCCCGAATGGAGGATTCGGGGCTGGGATGAGCAGTTCTTC
CDR3 protein: CSAPEWRIRGWDEQFF

D gene: TRBD2
clone size: .
J gene: TRBJ2-1
V gene: TRBV11-3
CDR3 DNA: TGTGCCAGCAGCTTAGATCGAGCGGGATGGAAGAGCTCCTACAATGAGCAGTTCTTC
CDR3 protein: CASSLDRAGWKSSYNEQFF

D gene: .
clone size: many
J gene: TRBJ2-3
V gene: TRBV11-2
CDR3 DNA: TGTGCCAGCAGCTCTTACGGGGCAGATACGCAGTATTTT
CDR3 protein: CASSSYGADTQYF

D gene: .
clone size: .
J gene: TRBJ1-1
V gene: TRBV20-1
CDR3 DNA: TGCAGTGCTAAACAGACAGGCCCGAACACTGAAGCTTTCTTT
CDR3 protein: CSAKQTGPNTEAFF

D gene: .
clone size: many
J gene: TRBJ2-2
V gene: TRBV12-3/TRBV12-4
CDR3 DNA: TGTGCCAGCAGTCCCGCAGCGGGGGAGCTGTTTTTT
CDR3 protein: CASSPAAGELFF

D gene: .
clone size: .
J gene: TRBJ1-5
V gene: TRBV7-2
CDR3 DNA: TGTGCCAGCAGCCCCGGACAGTTCAATCAGCCCCAGCATTTT
CDR3 protein: CASSPGQFNQPQHF

D gene: .
clone size: .
J gene: TRBJ2-1
V gene: TRBV6-1
CDR3 DNA: TGTGCCAGCAGTAGACCCTCCCCACAAGATGAGCAGTTCTTC
CDR3 protein: CASSRPSPQDEQFF

D gene: TRBD2
clone size: many
J gene: TRBJ2-3
V gene: TRBV6-2/TRBV6-3
CDR3 DNA: TGTGCCAGCAGGACTATAGCGGGAGGAGCAGATACGCAGTATTTT
CDR3 protein: CASRTIAGGADTQYF

D gene: TRBD2
clone size: many
J gene: TRBJ2-1
V gene: TRBV6-2/TRBV6-3
CDR3 DNA: TGTGCCAGCAGTTACTCGATTGTTAGCGGGGTATTCTTC
CDR3 protein: CASSYSIVSGVFF

D gene: TRBD2
clone size: .
J gene: TRBJ2-1
V gene: TRBV18
CDR3 DNA: TGTGCCAGCTCACCTCGGTTAGCGGGAGGTACCTACAATGAGCAGTTCTTC
CDR3 protein: CASSPRLAGGTYNEQFF

D gene: TRBD2
clone size: .
J gene: TRBJ2-3
V gene: TRBV30
CDR3 DNA: TGTGCCTGCCCTGCCGGGACTAGCGAAACAGATACGCAGTATTTT
CDR3 protein: CACPAGTSETDTQYF

D gene: .
clone size: many
J gene: TRBJ2-3
V gene: TRBV2
CDR3 DNA: TGTGCCAGCAGAATAACAGATACGCAGTATTTT
CDR3 protein: CASRITDTQYF

D gene: .
clone size: many
J gene: TRBJ1-5
V gene: TRBV20-1
CDR3 DNA: TGCAGTGGGAGGTCTCGGCCACCTAGGGGCAATCAGCCCCAGCATTTT
CDR3 protein: CSGRSRPPRGNQPQHF

D gene: .
clone size: many
J gene: TRBJ1-1
V gene: TRBV7-2
CDR3 DNA: TGTGCCAGCAGCTTAGCGGACAGAATTATGAACACTGAAGCTTTCTTT
CDR3 protein: CASSLADRIMNTEAFF

D gene: .
clone size: many
J gene: TRBJ2-7
V gene: TRBV6-1
CDR3 DNA: TGTGCCAGCAGTGAAGCGACCGGCAGGGCGATGTACGAGCAGTACTTC
CDR3 protein: CASSEATGRAMYEQYF

D gene: .
clone size: many
J gene: TRBJ2-4
V gene: TRBV10-3
CDR3 DNA: TGTGCCATCAGTGAGGGGACCAAAAACATTCAGTACTTC
CDR3 protein: CAISEGTKNIQYF

D gene: TRBD2
clone size: many
J gene: TRBJ2-3
V gene: TRBV2
CDR3 DNA: TGTGCCAGACGATCCCCCCCGGGGAGGGGAACAGATACGCAGTATTTT
CDR3 protein: CARRSPPGRGTDTQYF

D gene: TRBD1
clone size: many
J gene: TRBJ2-7
V gene: TRBV5-1
CDR3 DNA: TGCGCCAGCAGCTCCGACAGGGGTGGCTACGAGCAGTACTTC
CDR3 protein: CASSSDRGGYEQYF

D gene: .
clone size: many
J gene: TRBJ1-1
V gene: TRBV7-9
CDR3 DNA: TGTGCCAGCAGCTTTCAGGGAGCCGAGGGTACTGAAGCTTTCTTT
CDR3 protein: CASSFQGAEGTEAFF

D gene: .
clone size: many
J gene: TRBJ2-7
V gene: TRBV20-1
CDR3 DNA: TGCAGTGCTAGAGGGACATACGAGCAGTACTTC
CDR3 protein: CSARGTYEQYF

D gene: .
clone size: many
J gene: TRBJ1-1
V gene: TRBV2
CDR3 DNA: TGTGCCACCAAACGGGACTTTAGGGGCACTGAAGCTTTCTTT
CDR3 protein: CATKRDFRGTEAFF

D gene: .
clone size: many
J gene: TRBJ2-1
V gene: TRBV28
CDR3 DNA: TGTGCCAGCACCAGGGATCAGTCCTACAATGAGCAGTTCTTC
CDR3 protein: CASTRDQSYNEQFF

D gene: .
clone size: many
J gene: TRBJ2-3
V gene: TRBV10-3
CDR3 DNA: TGTGCCCTAGCCGGGAGCCAAGAGGCAGATACGCAGTATTTT
CDR3 protein: CALAGSQEADTQYF

D gene: .
clone size: many
J gene: TRBJ2-1
V gene: TRBV12-3/TRBV12-4
CDR3 DNA: TGTGCCAGCAATCCTAGATACAATGAGCAGTTCTTC
CDR3 protein: CASNPRYNEQFF

D gene: .
clone size: many
J gene: TRBJ2-1
V gene: TRBV7-9
CDR3 DNA: TGTGCCAGCAGCGTAACAGGCAATGAGCAGTTCTTC
CDR3 protein: CASSVTGNEQFF

D gene: TRBD2
clone size: few
J gene: TRBJ2-1
V gene: TRBV7-6
CDR3 DNA: TGTGCCAGCAGCCACGGACTAGCGGGAGAATCCTACAATGAGCAGTTCTTC
CDR3 protein: CASSHGLAGESYNEQFF

D gene: .
clone size: many
J gene: TRBJ2-1
V gene: TRBV15
CDR3 DNA: TGTGCCACCAGCGACGTTTATGGCCATGAGCAGTTCTTC
CDR3 protein: CATSDVYGHEQFF

D gene: TRBD2
clone size: few
J gene: TRBJ2-1
V gene: TRBV4-2
CDR3 DNA: TGTGCCAGCAGCCAAGCCCGAGCGGGAAGCTTCCATGAGCAGTTCTTC
CDR3 protein: CASSQARAGSFHEQFF

D gene: .
clone size: many
J gene: TRBJ2-1
V gene: TRBV10-3
CDR3 DNA: TGTGCCATCAGTTCGGACAACGACAATGAGCAGTTCTTC
CDR3 protein: CAISSDNDNEQFF

D gene: TRBD1
clone size: many
J gene: TRBJ2-7
V gene: TRBV2
CDR3 DNA: TGTGCCAGCAGTGAATTAATCGATCCGACAGGGAAGTTTCGCGAGCAGTACTTC
CDR3 protein: CASSELIDPTGKFREQYF

D gene: .
clone size: many
J gene: TRBJ2-7
V gene: TRBV20-1
CDR3 DNA: TGCAGTGCTAGAGATCTAACAGTTTTGCCCTACGAGCAGTACTTC
CDR3 protein: CSARDLTVLPYEQYF

D gene: .
clone size: .
J gene: TRBJ1-2
V gene: TRBV7-9
CDR3 DNA: TGTGCCAGCAGCTTACCGGCAGGGGCTAACTATGGCTACACCTTC
CDR3 protein: CASSLPAGANYGYTF